The source of this T cell receptor beta chain is a study of cytomegalovirus exposure and HLA in healthy donors. Between the trimmed V and J ends, which lost 2 bases and 4 bases, there was a span of 9 bases. Per the germline V gene, CDR1 is LGHNA and CDR2 is YNFKEQ. This CDR3 is built from 13 residues. Both 60 Vbeta primers and 13 Jbeta primers went into the PCR. The data were produced by immunoSEQ multiplex PCR, yet TCRdb's version contains in-frame clones alone and is incomplete. Among tens of thousands of clones, 82% were seen once, and the ten largest hold 1.5% to 2%. Material for sequencing was PBMCs. This receptor was taken from a man aged 18 to 30 in good health and CMV-seronegative. The V and J genes are TRBV4-2 and TRBJ2-7; tentative D call: TRBD1 (5 bases). The DNA of the CDR3 is TGTGCCAGCAGCCAAAGCAGGGTTTACGAGCAGTACTTC. This encodes CASSQSRVYEQYF.